Listed below are T cell receptor beta chains from one sample, sequenced in a study of cytomegalovirus exposure and HLA in healthy donors. Libraries were prepared by immunoSEQ multiplex PCR; TCRdb keeps only in-frame clonotypes and omits some of them. Of more than 100,000 clones listed, roughly 60% are singletons. The source material was PBMCs. These receptors were obtained from a man in his forties or fifties in good health and CMV-seropositive. CDR3s include the opening cysteine and the closing phenylalanine or tryptophan. D genes are given only for firm matches. Some rows mark clone size as missing; the rest say once, few, many or name a class of expanded clone.

j_call,d_call,clone_size,v_call,cdr3_nt,cdr3_aa
TRBJ2-7,NA,NA,TRBV19,TGTGCCAGTAGTATTCAGTATCACTACGAGCAGTACTTC,CASSIQYHYEQYF
TRBJ2-1,NA,NA,TRBV10-3,TGTGCCATCAGCGCGGCGGTATTGAATGAGCAGTTCTTC,CAISAAVLNEQFF
TRBJ2-1,NA,NA,TRBV6-5,TGTGCCAGCAAGGACAGTCGCTCCTACAATGAGCAGTTCTTC,CASKDSRSYNEQFF
TRBJ1-2,TRBD1,once,TRBV11-2,TGTGCCAGCAGCTCCCAGGGACAGATCTCCTATGGCTACACCTTC,CASSSQGQISYGYTF
TRBJ2-7,TRBD2,NA,TRBV4-2,TGTGCCAGCAGCCAAGAACCCGGGAGGGCCTACGAGCAGTACTTC,CASSQEPGRAYEQYF
TRBJ2-1,TRBD2,NA,TRBV15,TGTGCCACCAGCAGAGAGCTAGCGCTACCGGGGGGTGAGCAGTTCTTC,CATSRELALPGGEQFF
TRBJ1-4,NA,NA,TRBV25-1,TGTGCCAGCAGTGATTTTTCCGGAGGTGAAAAACTGTTTTTT,CASSDFSGGEKLFF
TRBJ2-1,TRBD2,NA,TRBV7-9,TGTGCCAGCAGCTTACCGCCCAGCAGACTAGCGATTTACAATGAGCAGTTCTTC,CASSLPPSRLAIYNEQFF
TRBJ1-5,TRBD1,NA,TRBV30,TGTGCCTGGAGACTTAGACAGGGTCGAAGGGGCGATCAGCCCCAGCATTTT,CAWRLRQGRRGDQPQHF
TRBJ1-6,NA,NA,TRBV6-5,TGTGCCAGCAGACCCGAGGTGGAGAGTTCACCCCTCCACTTT,CASRPEVESSPLHF
TRBJ2-7,TRBD2,once,TRBV10-3,TGCGCCATCAGTCAGACTAGCGACTACGAGCAGTACTTC,CAISQTSDYEQYF
TRBJ2-4,NA,NA,TRBV6-1,TGTGCCAGCAGTGATATGGCAGGCGGGGTAACCAAAAACATTCAGTACTTC,CASSDMAGGVTKNIQYF
TRBJ2-3,TRBD2,NA,TRBV5-1,TGCGCCAGCAGCCTGAGACTAGCGGGGCCCCCTGTAGATACGCAGTATTTT,CASSLRLAGPPVDTQYF
TRBJ1-3,TRBD1,NA,TRBV9,TGTGCCAGCAGCCTTTTGGGACAGGGGGACACCATATATTTT,CASSLLGQGDTIYF
TRBJ1-2,TRBD1,NA,TRBV28,TGTGCCACAGACAGGGATAAGGATGGCTACACCTTC,CATDRDKDGYTF
TRBJ1-5,NA,NA,TRBV28,TGTGCCAGCAGTTTATCAGGGAGGGGCAATCAGCCCCAGCATTTT,CASSLSGRGNQPQHF
TRBJ1-6,NA,once,TRBV5-1,TGCGCCAGCAGAGGTGGCAGCCGGAGCTCCTATAATTCACCCCTCCACTTT,CASRGGSRSSYNSPLHF
TRBJ2-3,TRBD2,NA,TRBV9,TGTGCCAGCAGCGTTGGCAGCGGGAGGAACACAGATACGCAGTATTTT,CASSVGSGRNTDTQYF
TRBJ1-6,NA,NA,TRBV9,TGTGCCAGCAGCGTATCCGGGGGGCCCGGTAATTCACCCCTCCACTTT,CASSVSGGPGNSPLHF
TRBJ1-1,NA,medium-sized,TRBV7-9,TGTGCCAGCAGCTCTGCGACAGGAATCCCGACGGACACTGAAGCTTTCTTT,CASSSATGIPTDTEAFF
TRBJ2-3,NA,NA,TRBV10-3,TGTGCCATCAGTGACGAGGGGGTGGGCACAGATACGCAGTATTTT,CAISDEGVGTDTQYF